These T cell receptor beta chains were read from a single sample in a study of Ad26.COV2.S vaccination and SARS-CoV-2 variants. TCRdb's copy holds only in-frame clones and misses some; the assay was immunoSEQ multiplex PCR. The top ten clones hold approximately 5% of a sample with around 300,000 clones, approximately 87% of them seen once. The material was peripheral blood, obtained in a trial of Ad26.COV2.S vaccine versus placebo. The receptor set was obtained from a person between 18 and 65 years old who received the Ad26.COV2.S COVID-19 vaccine or a placebo. CDR3s include the opening cysteine and the closing phenylalanine or tryptophan. D genes are given only for firm matches. Clone size appears in some rows only: once, few, many, or a class for an expanded clone.

v_gene,d_gene,j_gene,abundance,CDR3nt,CDR3aa
TRBV27,.,TRBJ2-7,few,TGTGCCAGCAGTTTAGGGTACGAGCAGTACTTC,CASSLGYEQYF
TRBV5-1,.,TRBJ1-2,few,TGCGCCAGCAGCGCTGGAGAATATGGCTACACCTTC,CASSAGEYGYTF
TRBV5-1,.,TRBJ1-1,.,TGCGCCAGCAGCTTGGATGTCGACACTGAAGCTTTCTTT,CASSLDVDTEAFF
TRBV5-4,.,TRBJ2-3,.,TGTGCCAGCAGCTTGAAGCGGGTACCAGGGGATACGCAGTATTTT,CASSLKRVPGDTQYF
TRBV19,.,TRBJ2-2,once,TGTGCCAGTAGCCTAATACTAGCCACCGGGGAGCTGTTTTTT,CASSLILATGELFF
TRBV7-2,.,TRBJ1-2,.,TGTGCCAGCAGCTTAATGGGCTATGGCTACACCTTC,CASSLMGYGYTF
TRBV7-2,.,TRBJ1-3,.,TGTGCCAGCAGCTCGTTTTTCGGTCGGGGAAACACCATATATTTT,CASSSFFGRGNTIYF
TRBV19,.,TRBJ2-3,.,TGTGCCAGTAGACAGAATTATGGCACAGATACGCAGTATTTT,CASRQNYGTDTQYF
TRBV6-5,.,TRBJ1-1,few,TGTGCCAGCAGTTACGTAAGATCGAACACTGAAGCTTTCTTT,CASSYVRSNTEAFF
TRBV13,TRBD1,TRBJ1-2,.,TGTGCCAGCAGCTTCCAGACAGGGTTTGGTCGGTTC,CASSFQTGFGRF
TRBV7-8,TRBD1,TRBJ1-5,.,TGTGCCAGCAGCCAAGACAGGGGAACTTATAGCAATCAGCCCCAGCATTTT,CASSQDRGTYSNQPQHF
TRBV28,TRBD2,TRBJ2-5,.,TGTGCCAGCAGTTTATGGCTAGCGGGAGCCGAAGAGACCCAGTACTTC,CASSLWLAGAEETQYF
TRBV9,.,TRBJ1-2,.,TGTGCCAGCAGCGATTTTGTGGGGGGGGCCCATCGGGGCTACACCTTC,CASSDFVGGAHRGYTF
TRBV24-1,.,TRBJ2-1,.,TGTGCCACCATGCCCTTCAAAGGGCACAATGAGCAGTTCTTC,CATMPFKGHNEQFF
TRBV10-3,TRBD1,TRBJ2-2,.,TGTGCCATCAGCGGGACAGGGGGCCTCGGGGAGCTGTTTTTT,CAISGTGGLGELFF
TRBV19,.,TRBJ1-1,.,TGTGCCAGCCTACAATCCACTGAAGCTTTCTTT,CASLQSTEAFF
TRBV5-1,.,TRBJ1-3,.,TGCGCCAGCAGCTTGGGGGACATCCCTGGAAACACCATATATTTT,CASSLGDIPGNTIYF
TRBV2,.,TRBJ2-3,.,TGTGCCAGCAGTGAAGAGACCACAGATACGCAGTATTTT,CASSEETTDTQYF
TRBV4-3,.,TRBJ2-7,few,TGCGCCAGCAGCCAAGAGTTTTCGATGGCCCACGAGCAGTACTTC,CASSQEFSMAHEQYF
TRBV30,.,TRBJ1-1,once,TGTGCCTGGACTAGCGGTTGGTACACTGAAGCTTTCTTT,CAWTSGWYTEAFF
TRBV4-3,.,TRBJ1-1,.,TGCGCCAGCAGCCAAGACAGACTGAACACTGAAGCTTTCTTT,CASSQDRLNTEAFF
TRBV6-2/TRBV6-3,TRBD1,TRBJ1-2,once,TGTGCCAGCAGCCGGGGGACAGGGGAAGGCTACACCTTC,CASSRGTGEGYTF
TRBV2,.,TRBJ2-1,.,TGTGCCAGCAGTCTCTCGGGACTTGACAATGAGCAGTTCTTC,CASSLSGLDNEQFF
TRBV7-7,TRBD1,TRBJ2-5,.,TGTGCCAGCAGCGCCAGGGACAGGGATCAAGAGACCCAGTACTTC,CASSARDRDQETQYF
TRBV27,TRBD1,TRBJ1-2,.,TGTGCCAGCAGTTTATCACCCTGGGACAGGGGCGGCTACACCTTC,CASSLSPWDRGGYTF
TRBV19,TRBD2,TRBJ2-1,.,TGTGCCAGTAGGGGAGCGGGGCCGGGTCGGTTCTTC,CASRGAGPGRFF